A single sample gave rise to the 25 T cell receptor beta chains below, sequenced in a study of metastatic and nonmetastatic thyroid tumors. With MiXCR, TCRdb reprocessed the PCR reads. The sample carries just over 20,000 clones, roughly 12% recorded once. Every patient was untreated before thyroid surgery. Input material: blood. These receptors all come from a female donor with papillary thyroid cancer or a benign thyroid nodule (not recorded which). Some clones in this sample may be carry-over from other donors' samples.

This clone was counted ten times or more. The V and J genes are TRBV2 and TRBJ1-4, with 8 nucleotides matching TRBD1. Germline V gene lookup returns CDR1 SNHLY and CDR2 FYNNEI. The CDR3 sequence is 17 residues long. Trimming removed 5 bases from V and 7 bases from J; junction bases left unmatched: 15. CDR3 DNA: TGTGCCAGCAGTAGGGGGGCAGGGGGCGTAAGGGGTGAAAAACTGTTTTTT. Its translation is CASSRGAGGVRGEKLFF. Using reference TRBV2 and TRBJ1-4 for the parts outside the CDR3, the full variable domain is EPEVTQTPSHQVTQMGQEVILRCVPISNHLYFYWYRQILGQKVEFLVSFYNNEISEKSEIFDDQFSVERPDGSNFTLKIRSTKLEDSAMYFCASSRGAGGVRGEKLFFGSGTQLSVL.

This clone was recorded a few times. Possible read error: a much larger clone is one base away. The V call is TRBV29-1, the J call TRBJ2-7; tentative D call: TRBD2 (5 bases). V was cut by 4 bases and J by 4 bases, with 11 bases left in between. Germline CDR1 SQVTM, CDR2 ANQGSEA. The CDR3 is 12 amino acids. The CDR3 sequence is CSVAIAGYEQYF. The CDR3 nucleotides are TGCAGCGTTGCCATCGCGGGTTACGAGCAGTACTTC.

There are many counts of this clone. The V and J genes are TRBV30 and TRBJ1-1; tentative D call: TRBD1 (5 bases). V was clipped by 0 bases and J by 4 bases, with 15 bases between them. This CDR3 spans 15 amino acids. The germline V gene has CDR1 GTSNPN and CDR2 SVGIG (reference sequence). CDR3 DNA: TGTGCCTGGAGTGTACAATGGACCGGGGGCACTGAAGCTTTCTTT. It translates to CAWSVQWTGGTEAFF.

This clone was detected ten times or more. The J gene is TRBJ2-7, the V gene TRBV11-1; TRBD2 matches 11 bases. There are 17 residues in the CDR3. Germline V gene data show CDR1 as SGHAT and CDR2 as FQDESV (reference sequence). With 4 bases clipped from V and 7 bases from J, the junction kept 15 bases outside the gene matches. The CDR3 protein is CASSSTSGALPGGEQYF. The CDR3 DNA is TGTGCCAGCAGCTCGACTAGCGGGGCCCTTCCAGGAGGAGAGCAGTACTTC.

Here the CDR3 reads CSAFGGLAVREGTDTQYF. The CDR3 bases are TGCAGTGCGTTTGGTGGACTAGCGGTAAGAGAGGGCACAGATACGCAGTATTTT. The chain uses TRBV20-1 and TRBJ2-3; 10 bases are a match to TRBD2. Looked up from germline, CDR1 is DFQATT and CDR2 is SNEGSKA (reference sequence). The CDR3 spans 18 residues. Trimming removed 6 bases from V and 1 base from J; junction bases left unmatched: 16.

Only a few counts were recorded for this clone. Its ends do not fully match the called genes, so a read error is possible. The chain combines TRBV6-5 with TRBJ2-7; D unresolved. The CDR3 consists of 12 residues. CDR1 and CDR2 (germline): MNHEY, SVGAGI. CDR3 sequence (DNA): TGTGCCAGCACTTACACCCTCGGGCAGCAGTACTTC. Translated, it gives CASTYTLGQQYF.

This clone was observed many times. A read error may explain this, as a much larger clone is one base away. No conserved phenylalanine or tryptophan ends this CDR3, so it is likely a read error. This sequence joins TRBV6-1 and TRBJ1-1, with D perhaps matching TRBD1 (5 bases). CDR3 length: 13 amino acids. V lost 5 bases and J 4 bases, leaving 11 bases between the germline ends. Germline loops: CDR1 MNHNS, CDR2 SASEGT. CDR3 sequence reads: CASSWGMTTEAFS. The CDR3 nucleotides are TGTGCCAGCAGTTGGGGGATGACCACTGAAGCTTTCTCT.

This clone was counted ten times or more. The chain combines TRBV2 with TRBJ1-5, with 8 bases fitting TRBD1. Trimming cost V 5 bases and J 0 bases; bases outside gene matches: 3. CDR3 length equals 15 residues. In germline, CDR1 is SNHLY, CDR2 FYNNEI. CDR3 region: CASSRTGYSNQPQHF. The CDR3 nucleotides are TGTGCCAGCAGTAGGACAGGGTATAGCAATCAGCCCCAGCATTTT.

The chain recombines TRBV7-3 with TRBJ2-1; 10 nucleotides match TRBD1. Per germline, CDR1 SGHTA and CDR2 FQGTGA. The CDR3 is 15 amino acids. The V and J ends lost 2 bases and 7 bases, in that order; junction bases with no gene match: 5. CDR3 nucleotide sequence: TGTGCCAGCAGCTTAGGAGGACAGGGGGGGAATGAGCAGTTCTTC. Translated, it gives CASSLGGQGGNEQFF.

The chain joins TRBV9 to TRBJ2-5; a possible D gene is TRBD1 (8 bases). The CDR3 totals 15 residues. In germline, CDR1 is SGDLS, CDR2 YYNGEE. V was clipped by 3 bases and J by 7 bases, with 19 bases between them. CDR3 in amino acids: CASSAPGTGGGTQYF. In DNA form, the CDR3 reads TGTGCCAGCAGCGCACCCGGGACAGGCGGGGGGACCCAGTACTTC.

This clone was observed at least ten times. The J gene is TRBJ2-1, the V gene TRBV14; D is ambiguous. Germline assignment: CDR1 SGHDN and CDR2 FVKESK. CDR3 length: 14 amino acids. Trimming removed 1 base from V and 10 bases from J, with 14 bases in between. The CDR3 sequence: CASSQVFGVSEQFF. Here the CDR3 DNA reads TGTGCCAGCAGCCAAGTGTTTGGGGTCAGCGAGCAGTTCTTC.

In its sample, this clone was seen many times. Other nucleotide sequences from this sample produce the same CDR3. The rearrangement links TRBV7-2 to TRBJ2-1, with D perhaps matching TRBD1 (5 bases). CDR3 length: 13 amino acids. V was clipped by 5 bases and J by 1 base, with 6 bases between them. Germline lookup yields CDR1 SGHTA and CDR2 FQGNSA. The CDR3 nucleotides are TGTGCCAGCAGCCAGGGATCCTACAATGAGCAGTTCTTC. As protein: CASSQGSYNEQFF. Combining the CDR3 with reference TRBV7-2 and TRBJ2-1 gives the whole variable domain GAGVSQSPSNKVTEKGKDVELRCDPISGHTALYWYRQSLGQGLEFLIYFQGNSAPDKSGLPSDRFSAERTGGSVSTLTIQRTQQEDSAVYLCASSQGSYNEQFFGPGTRLTVL.

This clone was detected many times. The chain carries TRBV27 and TRBJ1-1; possible D gene TRBD1, 5 bases. CDR1 and CDR2 from the germline V gene are MNHEY and SMNVEV (reference sequence). The CDR3 length is 13 residues. The V end lost 5 bases, the J end lost 5 bases, and 12 bases lay between the germline ends. This chain's CDR3 is CASSPPGATEAFF. The CDR3 DNA reads as TGTGCCAGCAGTCCCCCTGGGGCAACTGAAGCTTTCTTT.

This clone came up many times. The rearrangement uses TRBV27 and TRBJ1-5; D ambiguous. Trimming took 5 bases from V and 2 from J, leaving 13 bases between them. This CDR3 is built from 15 residues. Germline CDR1 reads MNHEY; CDR2 reads SMNVEV (reference sequence). This chain's CDR3 is CASSMTGVRNQPQHF. In DNA, the CDR3 is TGTGCCAGCAGTATGACCGGGGTCCGCAATCAGCCCCAGCATTTT.

This clone appeared many times. This chain joins TRBV4-1 and TRBJ1-1; 7 nucleotides match TRBD1. Germline loops: CDR1 MGHRA, CDR2 YSYEKL. The CDR3 is 16 amino acids. Trimming took 0 bases from V and 0 from J; bases not matched to a gene: 4. The CDR3 bases are TGCGCCAGCAGCCAAGATACAGGGGCGATGAACACTGAAGCTTTCTTT. It encodes CASSQDTGAMNTEAFF.

The chain combines TRBV5-1 with TRBJ1-3; 7 nucleotides align to TRBD1. Germline CDR1 SGHRS, CDR2 YFSETQ. With 4 bases clipped from V and 4 bases from J, the junction kept 5 bases outside the gene matches. The CDR3 is 14 amino acids. CDR3 DNA: TGCGCCAGCAGCATGACAGGGACGGGAAACACCATATATTTT. Its translation: CASSMTGTGNTIYF.

This clone has only one observation. Germline and junction disagree at one end, which may indicate a read error. The V gene is TRBV18, the J gene TRBJ1-1; 7 positions match TRBD1. The V gene's germline CDR1 is KGHSH and CDR2 LQKENI. The CDR3 is 15 residues long. The chain's CDR3 is CASSPDRFRGTEGFF. CDR3 DNA: TGTGCCAGCTCACCGGACAGGTTCCGAGGGACTGAAGGTTTCTTT.

At least ten counts were recorded for this clone. V is TRBV7-9 and J is TRBJ1-2; the match to TRBD1 covers 9 bases. In germline, CDR1 is SEHNR, CDR2 FQNEAQ (reference sequence). Trimming at V came to 5 bases and at J to 5 bases, leaving 3 bases not matched to a gene. The CDR3 totals 13 residues. The chain's CDR3 is CASSPQGAYGYTF. The CDR3 DNA reads TGTGCCAGCAGCCCACAGGGGGCGTATGGCTACACCTTC. The full variable domain, rest sourced from reference TRBV7-9 and TRBJ1-2, is DTGVSQNPRHKITKRGQNVTFRCDPISEHNRLYWYRQTLGQGPEFLTYFQNEAQLEKSRLLSDRFSAERPKGSFSTLEIQRTEQGDSAMYLCASSPQGAYGYTFGSGTRLTVV.

The chain combines TRBV6-4 with TRBJ2-1; 7 bases align to TRBD2. Looked up from germline, CDR1 is MRHNA and CDR2 is SNTAGT. Trimming took 3 bases from V and 7 from J; bases not matched to a gene: 3. CDR3 length equals 13 residues. The CDR3 DNA reads as TGTGCCAGCAGTGAGGAGGGAGGGAATGAGCAGTTCTTC. It translates to CASSEEGGNEQFF.

This clone was seen many times. The rearrangement links TRBV5-1 to TRBJ1-1; D is undetermined. V was clipped by 3 bases and J by 1 base, with 16 bases between them. Germline-derived CDR1 and CDR2 are SGHRS and YFSETQ. This CDR3 contains 16 residues. The CDR3: CASSSLPGTENTEAFF. DNA of the CDR3: TGCGCCAGCAGCTCCCTACCTGGTACAGAGAACACTGAAGCTTTCTTT.

As to this clone: The junction does not match germline at one end; this may be a read error. The genes are TRBV2 and TRBJ1-1, with a tentative D call TRBD1 (6 bases). Per germline, CDR1 SNHLY and CDR2 FYNNEI. This CDR3 has 16 amino acids. The CDR3 here is CGSGGPEQGRGTEAFF. The CDR3 region has the DNA TGTGGCAGCGGTGGGCCGGAGCAGGGGCGCGGGACTGAAGCTTTCTTT.

This clone was picked up many times. The V gene is TRBV20-1, the J gene TRBJ2-1, with D unclear. Looked up from germline, CDR1 is DFQATT and CDR2 is SNEGSKA (reference sequence). The germline V and J ends were trimmed by 3 bases and 3 bases, with 15 bases remaining between them. The CDR3 totals 15 residues. CDR3 nucleotides: TGCAGTGCTAGGGGCCTTCTGACTCTCTACAATGAGCAGTTCTTC. Protein sequence: CSARGLLTLYNEQFF.

By its share, this clone is medium-sized. The rearrangement uses TRBV12-3 or TRBV12-4 and TRBJ2-7, with 10 positions matching TRBD1. Unmatched junction bases numbered 6, after V lost 10 bases and J lost 3 bases. This CDR3 is built from 13 residues. In DNA, the CDR3 is TGTGCCACCGGACAGGGGGAGTACTACGAGCAGTACTTC. Translated: CATGQGEYYEQYF.

Points on this clone: At one end, the junction sequence differs from germline, possibly due to a read error. The chain uses TRBV6-1 and TRBJ1-2; 8 bases line up with TRBD1. Per the germline V gene, CDR1 is MNHNS and CDR2 is SASEGT. The CDR3 runs to 15 residues. CDR3 loop: CASRLAGGVIDGYTF. CDR3 in DNA: TGCGCCAGCAGACTCGCAGGGGGCGTTATAGATGGCTACACCTTC.

This clone has ten or more counts. The chain couples TRBV5-1 to TRBJ2-7; D is uncertain. Trimming cost V 6 bases and J 8 bases, with 12 bases left between them. This CDR3 contains 11 residues. Germline assignment: CDR1 SGHRS and CDR2 YFSETQ. The CDR3 region is CASKTPRQQYF. The DNA for the CDR3 is TGCGCCAGCAAAACACCAAGGCAGCAGTACTTC.